The 15 T cell receptor beta chains below all came from one sample that was sequenced in a study of blood T cell repertoires in COVID-19 (dated by TCRdb to the early 2020s). Libraries were constructed by the immunoSEQ multiplex PCR assay. TCRdb took over this immuneACCESS table, retaining in-frame rearrangements with V and J assigned. Such tables are incomplete; in checked studies, under half of the missing clones stem from an unresolved V gene, and the remainder is unexplained. Across this sample there are hundreds of thousands of clones, with around 91% seen only once. The ten largest clones take up 3% to 4% of the sample. Sequencing was done on a sample of peripheral blood. The source is a young woman who had recovered from COVID-19.

The rearrangement joins TRBV5-1 to TRBJ2-5; possibly TRBD1 for D (7 bases). Germline CDR1 reads SGHRS; CDR2 reads YFSETQ. Trimming shortened V by 0 bases and J by 5 bases, and 14 bases separated the two germline ends. The CDR3 runs to 15 residues. The CDR3 loop reads CASSLAGGGAETQYF. In DNA, the CDR3 is TGCGCCAGCAGCTTGGCCGGAGGGGGCGCCGAGACCCAGTACTTC.

This chain uses TRBV4-3 with TRBJ1-1; 7 bases are shared with TRBD1. The germline CDR1 and CDR2 sequences are LGHNA and YSLEER. The CDR3 contains 13 residues. Trimming took 0 bases from V and 5 from J; bases not matched to a gene: 0. CDR3 DNA sequence: TGCGCCAGCAGCCAAGAACAGGGGACTGAAGCTTTCTTT. Protein product: CASSQEQGTEAFF.

V usage is TRBV18 and J usage is TRBJ2-3; D possibly corresponds to TRBD2 (5 bases). Trimming shortened V by 6 bases and J by 2 bases, and 15 bases separated the two germline ends. Germline V gene lookup returns CDR1 KGHSH and CDR2 LQKENI. The CDR3 spans 15 residues. CDR3 bases: TGTGCCAGCTCGTGGACTTCCATTGCCACAGATACGCAGTATTTT. Translation gives CASSWTSIATDTQYF.

This clone was observed a single time. V usage is TRBV24-1 and J usage is TRBJ2-5; 10 nucleotides line up with TRBD2. Germline V gene sequence: CDR1 KGHDR, CDR2 SFDVKD. This CDR3 comprises 15 residues. The J segment lost 5 bases and the V segment lost 4 bases, leaving 6 bases of the junction unmatched. CDR3: CATSDPRGLAETQYF. CDR3 sequence (DNA): TGTGCCACCAGTGACCCCCGGGGACTAGCGGAGACCCAGTACTTC.

This chain connects TRBV5-6 to TRBJ1-5, with D possibly being TRBD1 (6 bases). V was shortened by 4 bases and J by 4 bases, with 9 bases between the two germline ends. The length of the CDR3 is 13 residues. Germline CDR1 is SGHDT and CDR2 is YYEEEE. The CDR3 DNA sequence: TGTGCCAGCAGCGCGGGGGCTAATCAGCCCCAGCATTTT. The encoded protein is CASSAGANQPQHF.

The chain carries TRBV3-1 (or the pseudogene TRBV3-2) and TRBJ1-5; weak D call: TRBD1 (6 bases). This CDR3 has 15 residues. V was clipped by 5 bases and J by 0 bases, with 11 bases between them. CDR1 and CDR2 from the germline V gene are LGHDT and YNNKEL (reference sequence). Here the CDR3 reads CASSLDSYSNQPQHF. The CDR3 bases are TGTGCCAGCAGCTTGGACAGTTATAGCAATCAGCCCCAGCATTTT.

This rearrangement joins TRBV30 to TRBJ2-6, with TRBD1 as a possible D gene (5 bases). Germline V gene sequence: CDR1 GTSNPN, CDR2 SVGIG (reference sequence). V lost 5 bases to trimming and J lost 0 bases, with 5 bases between them. The length of the CDR3 is 13 residues. Here the CDR3 DNA reads TGTGCCTGGGACAGCTCTGGGGCCAACGTCCTGACTTTC. Translated: CAWDSSGANVLTF.

The gene calls are TRBV6-2 or TRBV6-3 and TRBJ2-2; the match to TRBD2 covers 9 bases. CDR3 length: 15 residues. Trimming at V came to 5 bases and at J to 4 bases, leaving 5 bases not matched to a gene. Germline values: CDR1 MNHEY, CDR2 SVGEGT. CDR3: CASSQSGRSTGELFF. CDR3 nucleotide sequence: TGTGCCAGCAGTCAGAGCGGGAGGAGCACCGGGGAGCTGTTTTTT.

V usage is TRBV11-2 and J usage is TRBJ2-1; D possibly corresponds to TRBD2 (6 bases). CDR1 is SGHAT, CDR2 FQNNGV, per germline. This CDR3 contains 16 residues. Trimming shortened V by 0 bases and J by 6 bases, and 15 bases separated the two germline ends. The CDR3 DNA reads TGTGCCAGCAGCTTAGAGGGCGCGGGACCGTTCAATGAGCAGTTCTTC. It yields the protein CASSLEGAGPFNEQFF.

This chain uses TRBV7-9 with TRBJ1-6; TRBD1 might be the D (6 bases). This CDR3 is built from 12 residues. The V end was cut by 5 bases, the J end by 13 bases, with 12 bases between. Germline CDR1 is SEHNR and CDR2 is FQNEAQ (reference sequence). In DNA form, the CDR3 reads TGTGCCAGCAGCACCGGGACATCCCCCCTCCACTTT. As protein: CASSTGTSPLHF.

The chain joins TRBV28 to TRBJ1-1; the D gene is possibly TRBD1 (5 bases). The germline V gene encodes CDR1 MDHEN and CDR2 SYDVKM. This CDR3 contains 12 residues. The germline V and J ends were trimmed by 6 bases and 2 bases, with 7 bases remaining between them. CDR3: CASRGGNTEAFF. In nucleotides, the CDR3 is TGTGCCAGCAGGGGGGGTAACACTGAAGCTTTCTTT.

As to this clone: The junction and the germline gene differ at one end; a read error may be behind it. The chain employs TRBV6-5 and TRBJ2-3; TRBD2 might be the D (5 bases). Germline CDR1 reads MNHEY; CDR2 reads SVGAGI. The CDR3 is made up of 16 amino acids. CDR3 sequence: CASSYGRRSLTNTQYF. The CDR3 DNA reads as TGTGCCAGCAGTTACGGGAGACGATCCCTCACAAATACGCAGTATTTT.

For the CDR3, the DNA is TGTGCCAGCAGCCCCGGACTAGCGGGGAGACGGATCACAGATACGCAGTATTTT. Protein sequence: CASSPGLAGRRITDTQYF. V usage is TRBV6-2 or TRBV6-3 and J usage is TRBJ2-3; 12 bases are a match to TRBD2. Germline V gives CDR1 MNHEY, CDR2 SVGEGT. The CDR3 runs 18 residues. V shed 6 bases and J 2 bases; nucleotides not matched to a gene: 12.

The chain has TRBV11-2 and TRBJ2-7; 9 bases are shared with TRBD1. Germline V gene lookup returns CDR1 SGHAT and CDR2 FQNNGV. The V segment lost 4 bases and the J segment 4 bases; nucleotides outside the gene matches: 2. The CDR3 sequence is 13 residues long. CDR3 in DNA: TGTGCCAGCAGCTGGACAGGGGATTACGAGCAGTACGTC. Its translation is CASSWTGDYEQYV.

The V gene is TRBV9, the J gene TRBJ2-1, with D possibly TRBD2 on 6 matching bases. The CDR3 is 16 amino acids. Germline CDR1 is SGDLS and CDR2 is YYNGEE. Trimming removed 3 bases from V and 2 bases from J, with 15 bases in between. CDR3 amino acids: CASSGHRDSPYNEQFF. In nucleotides, the CDR3 is TGTGCCAGCAGCGGACACCGGGACTCACCCTACAATGAGCAGTTCTTC.